The 7 T cell receptor beta chains in this list originate from one sample, sequenced in a study of OX40 agonist ivuxolimab in advanced cancers. Only in-frame clones appear in the TCRdb table, and some are missing; sequencing was by immunoSEQ multiplex PCR. The repertoire holds about 100,000 clones, with around 90% as singletons. The starting material was CD4+ or CD8+ T cells sorted from blood, obtained in a trial of the OX40 agonist ivuxolimab. Receptors were obtained from an adult with an advanced solid tumor such as melanoma, head and neck, liver or kidney cancer.

This chain links TRBV5-1 with TRBJ2-1, with no clear D. CDR3 length: 15 amino acids. Trimming left V 0 bases short and J 1 base short, with 8 bases between. From germline, CDR1 is SGHRS and CDR2 YFSETQ. CDR3 protein: CASSLEGQSYNEQFF. In DNA form, the CDR3 reads TGCGCCAGCAGCTTGGAAGGGCAGTCCTACAATGAGCAGTTCTTC.

The genes are TRBV18 and TRBJ1-5; TRBD1 matches 8 bases. The CDR3 contains 14 residues. J lost 2 bases, V lost 6 bases, and 3 bases had no gene match. Germline V CDR1 and CDR2: KGHSH, LQKENI. In nucleotides, the CDR3 is TGTGCCAGCTCTCCGACAGGGGGCAATCAGCCCCAGCATTTT. This gives the protein CASSPTGGNQPQHF.

The rearrangement uses TRBV5-1 and TRBJ2-2; TRBD2 matches 12 bases. V was pared by 4 bases and J by 6 bases, with 7 bases of the junction left unmatched. From germline, CDR1 is SGHRS and CDR2 YFSETQ. CDR3 size: 16 residues. CDR3 DNA sequence: TGCGCCAGCAGCGCGACTAGCGGGAGTACGTCCGGGGAGCTGTTTTTT. This encodes CASSATSGSTSGELFF.

The chain couples TRBV18 to TRBJ2-5; D not certain. Trimming took 3 bases from V and 1 from J, leaving 6 bases between them. The CDR3 totals 13 residues. Germline-derived CDR1 and CDR2 are KGHSH and LQKENI. CDR3 protein: CASSPPAQETQYF. The CDR3 DNA reads TGTGCCAGCTCACCGCCGGCCCAAGAGACCCAGTACTTC. Full variable domain (missing parts from reference TRBV18 and TRBJ2-5): NAGVMQNPRHLVRRRGQEARLRCSPMKGHSHVYWYRQLPEEGLKFMVYLQKENIIDESGMPKERFSAEFPKEGPSILRIQQVVRGDSAAYFCASSPPAQETQYFGPGTRLLVL.

The chain employs TRBV6-5 and TRBJ2-7; tentative D call: TRBD1 (5 bases). Per the germline V gene, CDR1 is MNHEY and CDR2 is SVGAGI. The CDR3 runs to 14 residues. The V end was cut by 4 bases, the J end by 3 bases, with 13 bases between. This CDR3 is CASSSGYGLYEQYF. The CDR3 DNA reads TGTGCCAGCAGTTCAGGGTATGGGCTCTACGAGCAGTACTTC.

This sequence joins TRBV5-1 and TRBJ2-2; 7 bases line up with TRBD2. The CDR3 length is 17 residues. The germline V gene encodes CDR1 SGHRS and CDR2 YFSETQ. V was pared by 4 bases and J by 5 bases, with 14 bases of the junction left unmatched. The CDR3 DNA is TGCGCCAGCAGCACCGCTAGCGGCTCGTCGGGGACCGGGGAGCTGTTTTTT. Residues: CASSTASGSSGTGELFF. The full variable domain, completed using reference TRBV5-1 and TRBJ2-2, is KAGVTQTPRYLIKTRGQQVTLSCSPISGHRSVSWYQQTPGQGLQFLFEYFSETQRNKGNFPGRFSGRQFSNSRSEMNVSTLELGDSALYLCASSTASGSSGTGELFFGEGSRLTVL.

Here the CDR3 reads CASSPKRLVAGNEQFF. In DNA, the CDR3 is TGTGCCAGCAGTCCCAAGCGACTAGTCGCCGGGAATGAGCAGTTCTTC. The rearrangement joins TRBV27 to TRBJ2-1; tentative D call: TRBD2 (6 bases). Germline CDR1 reads MNHEY; CDR2 reads SMNVEV (reference sequence). Trimming stripped 5 bases from V and 7 bases from J, with 21 bases between. This CDR3 has 16 residues.